This T cell receptor (beta chain) appears in the sequencing data of a study of Ad26.COV2.S vaccination and SARS-CoV-2 variants. Study conclusions and caveats: Among vaccine recipients, spike-specific TCR breadth exceeded that of placebo recipients. The TCR breadth and depth analyses may have produced an underestimate of total T cell responses.

As concerns this clone: Antigen unknown.

The sample's treatment: roughly 19 received Ad26.COV2.S at low or high dose, single or two shots; 5 received placebo; per-sample allocation not given. The study sampled participants on day 63 after the first vaccine or placebo injection. Donor was an adult aged 18-55 years in Boston. Participants' vaccine, an Ad26 vector, delivered Wuhan-strain SARS-CoV-2 spike. Using immunoSEQ multiplex PCR, the repertoire was profiled, and TCRdb retains in-frame clones only, with some absent. Of hundreds of thousands of clones listed, about 80% are singletons. V lost 0 bases, J lost 3 bases, and 10 bases lay in between. The germline V gene has CDR1 SGHRS and CDR2 YFSETQ. There are 15 residues in the CDR3.

The chain has TRBV5-1 and TRBJ2-4; no clear D gene. Sequencing was performed on peripheral blood, taken in a trial of Ad26.COV2.S vaccine versus placebo. The receptor was isolated from a person aged 18-60 years who received the Ad26.COV2.S COVID-19 vaccine or a placebo. The CDR3 sequence is CASSLGQRSKNIQYF. The DNA for the CDR3 is TGCGCCAGCAGCTTGGGACAACGAAGCAAAAACATTCAGTACTTC.